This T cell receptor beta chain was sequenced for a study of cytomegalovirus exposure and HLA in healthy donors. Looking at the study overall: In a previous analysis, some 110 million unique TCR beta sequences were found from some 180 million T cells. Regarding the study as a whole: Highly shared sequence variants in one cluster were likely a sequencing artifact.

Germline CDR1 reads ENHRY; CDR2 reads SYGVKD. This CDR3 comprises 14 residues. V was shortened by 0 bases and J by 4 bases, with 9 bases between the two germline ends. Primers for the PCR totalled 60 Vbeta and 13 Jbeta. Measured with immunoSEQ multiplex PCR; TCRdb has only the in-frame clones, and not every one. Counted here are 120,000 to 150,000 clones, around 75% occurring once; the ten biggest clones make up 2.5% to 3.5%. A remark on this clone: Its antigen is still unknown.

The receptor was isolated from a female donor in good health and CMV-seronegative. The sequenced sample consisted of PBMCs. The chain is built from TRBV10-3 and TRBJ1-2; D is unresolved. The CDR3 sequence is CAISESAEAYGYTF. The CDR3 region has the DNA TGTGCCATCAGTGAGTCTGCAGAGGCCTATGGCTACACCTTC.